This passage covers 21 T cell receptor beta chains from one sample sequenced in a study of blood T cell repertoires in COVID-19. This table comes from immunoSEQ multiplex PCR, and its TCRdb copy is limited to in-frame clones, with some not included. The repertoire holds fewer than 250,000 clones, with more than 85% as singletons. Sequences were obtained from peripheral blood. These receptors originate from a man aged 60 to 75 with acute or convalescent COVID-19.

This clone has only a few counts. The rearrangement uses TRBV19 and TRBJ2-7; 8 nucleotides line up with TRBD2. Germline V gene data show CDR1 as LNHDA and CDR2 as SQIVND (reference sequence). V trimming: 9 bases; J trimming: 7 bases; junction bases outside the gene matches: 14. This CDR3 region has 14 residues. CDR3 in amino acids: CASQRRGGSGEQYF. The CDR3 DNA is TGTGCCAGCCAGAGACGGGGGGGATCGGGTGAGCAGTACTTC.

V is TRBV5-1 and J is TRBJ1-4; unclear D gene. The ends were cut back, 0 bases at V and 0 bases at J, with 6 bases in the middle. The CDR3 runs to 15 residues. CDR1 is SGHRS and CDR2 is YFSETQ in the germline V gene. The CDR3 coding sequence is TGCGCCAGCAGCTTGGCCGTCCCAACTAATGAAAAACTGTTTTTT. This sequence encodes CASSLAVPTNEKLFF.

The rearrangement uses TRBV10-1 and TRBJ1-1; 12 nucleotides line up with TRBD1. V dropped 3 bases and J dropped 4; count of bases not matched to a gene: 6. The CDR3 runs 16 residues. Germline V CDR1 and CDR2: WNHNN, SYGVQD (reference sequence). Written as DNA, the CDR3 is TGCGCCAGCAGTGAAGGGACAGGGGGCGGGGGCACTGAAGCTTTCTTT. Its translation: CASSEGTGGGGTEAFF.

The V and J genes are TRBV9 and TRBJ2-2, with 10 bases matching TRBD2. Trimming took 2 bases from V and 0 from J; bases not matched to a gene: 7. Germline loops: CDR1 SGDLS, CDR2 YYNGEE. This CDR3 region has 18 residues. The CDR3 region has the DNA TGTGCCAGCAGCGTTTTGTCTAGCGGGGGCGCGAACACCGGGGAGCTGTTTTTT. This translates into CASSVLSSGGANTGELFF. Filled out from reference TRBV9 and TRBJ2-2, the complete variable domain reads DSGVTQTPKHLITATGQRVTLRCSPRSGDLSVYWYQQSLDQGLQFLIQYYNGEERAKGNILERFSAQQFPDLHSELNLSSLELGDSALYFCASSVLSSGGANTGELFFGEGSRLTVL.

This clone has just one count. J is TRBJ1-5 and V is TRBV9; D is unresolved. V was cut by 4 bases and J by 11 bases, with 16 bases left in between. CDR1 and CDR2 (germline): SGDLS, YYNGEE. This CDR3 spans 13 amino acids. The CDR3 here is CASSQNGVGAQHF. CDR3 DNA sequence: TGTGCCAGCAGCCAGAACGGGGTGGGAGCCCAGCATTTT.

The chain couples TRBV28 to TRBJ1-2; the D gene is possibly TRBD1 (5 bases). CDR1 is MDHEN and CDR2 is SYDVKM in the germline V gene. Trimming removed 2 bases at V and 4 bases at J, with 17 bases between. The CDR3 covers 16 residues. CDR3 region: CASSLGPGGVGYGYTF. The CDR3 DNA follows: TGTGCCAGCAGTTTAGGGCCCGGAGGGGTAGGCTATGGCTACACCTTC.

CDR3: CASSLGVDTQYF. The CDR3 DNA reads as TGTGCCAGCAGCTTAGGCGTAGATACGCAGTATTTT. V is TRBV7-9 and J is TRBJ2-3; unclear D gene. The V gene lost 1 base and the J gene lost 5 bases, with 4 bases spanning the gap. The length of the CDR3 is 12 residues. Looked up from germline, CDR1 is SEHNR and CDR2 is FQNEAQ (reference sequence).

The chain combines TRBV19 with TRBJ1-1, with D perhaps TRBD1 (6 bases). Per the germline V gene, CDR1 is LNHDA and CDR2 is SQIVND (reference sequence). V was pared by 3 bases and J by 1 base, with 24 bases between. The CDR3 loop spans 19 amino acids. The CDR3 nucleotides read TGTGCCAGTAGTATTGGAGGAAAAAACACGGGACAACCGAACACTGAAGCTTTCTTT. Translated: CASSIGGKNTGQPNTEAFF.

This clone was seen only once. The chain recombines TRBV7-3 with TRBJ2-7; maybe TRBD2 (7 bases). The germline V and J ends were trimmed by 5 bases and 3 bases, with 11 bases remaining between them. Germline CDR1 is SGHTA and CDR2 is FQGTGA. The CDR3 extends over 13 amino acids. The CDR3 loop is CASSRGAGYEQYF. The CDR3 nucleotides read TGTGCCAGCAGCCGGGGGGCGGGCTACGAGCAGTACTTC.

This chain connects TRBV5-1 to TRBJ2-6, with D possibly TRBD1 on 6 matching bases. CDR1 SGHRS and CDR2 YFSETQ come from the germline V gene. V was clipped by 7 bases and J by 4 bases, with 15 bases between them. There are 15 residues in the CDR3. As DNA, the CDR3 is TGCGCCAGCGGCCCCCAGGGGTCCGGGGCCAACGTCCTGACTTTC. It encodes CASGPQGSGANVLTF.

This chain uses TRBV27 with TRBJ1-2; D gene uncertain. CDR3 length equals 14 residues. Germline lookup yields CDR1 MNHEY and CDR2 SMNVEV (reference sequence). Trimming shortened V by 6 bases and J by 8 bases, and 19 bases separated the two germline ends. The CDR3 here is CASSPFSAPGGYTF. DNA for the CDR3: TGTGCCAGCAGCCCCTTTTCGGCACCCGGGGGCTACACCTTC.

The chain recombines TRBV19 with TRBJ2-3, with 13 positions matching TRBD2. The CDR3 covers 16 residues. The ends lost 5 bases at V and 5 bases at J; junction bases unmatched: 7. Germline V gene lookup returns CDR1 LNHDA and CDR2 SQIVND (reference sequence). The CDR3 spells CASSLLAGGLGDTQYF. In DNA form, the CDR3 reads TGTGCCAGTAGTTTACTAGCGGGGGGGCTAGGAGATACGCAGTATTTT.

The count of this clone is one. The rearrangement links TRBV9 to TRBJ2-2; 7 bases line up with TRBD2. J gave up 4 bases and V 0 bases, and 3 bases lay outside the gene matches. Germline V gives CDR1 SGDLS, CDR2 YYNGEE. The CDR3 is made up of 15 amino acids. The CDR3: CASSVEREGTGELFF. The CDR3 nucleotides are TGTGCCAGCAGCGTAGAAAGGGAGGGCACCGGGGAGCTGTTTTTT. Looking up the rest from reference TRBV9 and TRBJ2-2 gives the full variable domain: DSGVTQTPKHLITATGQRVTLRCSPRSGDLSVYWYQQSLDQGLQFLIQYYNGEERAKGNILERFSAQQFPDLHSELNLSSLELGDSALYFCASSVEREGTGELFFGEGSRLTVL.

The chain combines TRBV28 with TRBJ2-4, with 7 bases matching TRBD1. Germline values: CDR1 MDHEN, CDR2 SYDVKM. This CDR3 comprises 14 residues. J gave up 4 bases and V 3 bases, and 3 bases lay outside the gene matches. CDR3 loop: CASSLDRTKNIQYF. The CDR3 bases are TGTGCCAGCAGTTTGGACAGGACGAAAAACATTCAGTACTTC.

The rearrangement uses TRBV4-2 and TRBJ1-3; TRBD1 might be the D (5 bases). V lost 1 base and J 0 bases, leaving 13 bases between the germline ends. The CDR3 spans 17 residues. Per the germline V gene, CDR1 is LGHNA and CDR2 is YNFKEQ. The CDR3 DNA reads TGTGCCAGCAGCCAAGCTTTGGAGGGGATCTCTGGAAACACCATATATTTT. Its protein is CASSQALEGISGNTIYF.

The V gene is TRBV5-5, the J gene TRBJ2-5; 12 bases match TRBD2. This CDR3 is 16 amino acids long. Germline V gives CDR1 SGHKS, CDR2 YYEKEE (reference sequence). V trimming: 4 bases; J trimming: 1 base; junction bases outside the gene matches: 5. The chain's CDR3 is CASSVTSGGTQETQYF. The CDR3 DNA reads TGTGCCAGCAGCGTAACTAGCGGGGGGACCCAAGAGACCCAGTACTTC.

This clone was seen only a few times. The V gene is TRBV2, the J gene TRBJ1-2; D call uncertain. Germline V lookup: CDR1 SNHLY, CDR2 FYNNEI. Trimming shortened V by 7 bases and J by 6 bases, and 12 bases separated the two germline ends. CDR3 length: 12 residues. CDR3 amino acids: CASTQYDHGYTF. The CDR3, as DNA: TGTGCCAGCACCCAGTACGATCATGGCTACACCTTC. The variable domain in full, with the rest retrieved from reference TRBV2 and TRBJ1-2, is EPEVTQTPSHQVTQMGQEVILRCVPISNHLYFYWYRQILGQKVEFLVSFYNNEISEKSEIFDDQFSVERPDGSNFTLKIRSTKLEDSAMYFCASTQYDHGYTFGSGTRLTVV.

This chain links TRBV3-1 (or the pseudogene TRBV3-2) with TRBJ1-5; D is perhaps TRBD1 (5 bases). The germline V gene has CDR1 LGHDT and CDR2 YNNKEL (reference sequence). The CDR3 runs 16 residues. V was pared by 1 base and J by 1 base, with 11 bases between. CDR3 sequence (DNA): TGTGCCAGCAGCCAAGCCCGGGGGGGAAGCAATCAGCCCCAGCATTTT. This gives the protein CASSQARGGSNQPQHF.

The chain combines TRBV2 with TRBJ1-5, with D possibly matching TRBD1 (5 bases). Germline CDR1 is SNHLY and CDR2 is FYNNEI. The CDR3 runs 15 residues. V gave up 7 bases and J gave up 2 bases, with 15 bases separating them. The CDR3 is CASTGDFLGNQPQHF. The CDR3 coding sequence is TGTGCCAGCACCGGGGACTTCCTTGGCAATCAGCCCCAGCATTTT.

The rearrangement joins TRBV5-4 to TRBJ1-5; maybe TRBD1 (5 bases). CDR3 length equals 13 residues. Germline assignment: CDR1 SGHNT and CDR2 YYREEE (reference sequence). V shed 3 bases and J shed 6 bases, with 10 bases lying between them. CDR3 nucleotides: TGTGCCAGCAGCTACCAGGGTACTCAGCCCCAGCATTTT. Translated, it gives CASSYQGTQPQHF.

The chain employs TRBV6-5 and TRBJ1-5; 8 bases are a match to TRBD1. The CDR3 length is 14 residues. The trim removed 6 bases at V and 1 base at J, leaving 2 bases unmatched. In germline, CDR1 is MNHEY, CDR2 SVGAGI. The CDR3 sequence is CASRQGASNQPQHF. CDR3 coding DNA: TGTGCCAGCAGGCAGGGGGCCAGCAATCAGCCCCAGCATTTT.